The table lists the clone carrying this T cell receptor beta chain with a count of one. The data stem from a study of long-term antiretroviral therapy in people with HIV. It was version v3.0 of the immunoSEQ assay that was run at survey level. TCRdb keeps only in-frame clones here, not all; method: immunoSEQ multiplex PCR. The sample carries fewer than 25,000 clones, around 87% recorded once. Germline values: CDR1 SEHNR, CDR2 FQNEAQ (reference sequence). The CDR3 is 16 residues long. V trimming: 5 bases; J trimming: 7 bases; junction bases outside the gene matches: 10. The chain employs TRBV7-9 and TRBJ2-1, with 11 bases fitting TRBD2. Specimen: unsorted PBMCs, collected about 2.7 years after starting antiretroviral therapy. This TCR derives from a woman aged 45-59 years with HIV. The CDR3 is CASSILSGRAGNEQFF. In DNA form, the CDR3 reads TGTGCCAGCAGCATACTTAGCGGGAGGGCCGGGAATGAGCAGTTCTTC.